This T cell receptor (beta chain) comes out of a study of a mutant IDH1 vaccine in newly diagnosed glioma. Study overall: Vaccines were first given 4-6 weeks after radiotherapy alone, or with temozolomide cycles. V12 took place at week 35, and V13 at week 47. Most patients had received both radiotherapy and temozolomide, the prior options being radiotherapy, temozolomide, or both.

Using immunoSEQ multiplex PCR, the repertoire was profiled, and TCRdb retains in-frame clones only, with some absent. Of some 62,000 clones detected, under 85% appear once; the ten largest clones hold more than 3%. This clone was observed a single time. Its specificity is not known. Trimming left V 11 bases short and J 2 bases short, with 22 bases between. CDR3 size: 15 residues. The germline CDR1 and CDR2 sequences are MNHNS and SASEGT. Time point noted: week 47, end of study. One vaccine dose held 300 ug of mutant IDH1 20-mer peptide and came with topical imiquimod. The donors' diagnosis was new WHO grade 3 or 4 astrocytoma that was IDH1-mutant and ATRX-lost.

This rearrangement joins TRBV6-1 to TRBJ2-7, with a weak D call TRBD2 (6 bases). Source: PBMCs, taken from a glioma patient whose treatment included an IDH1 peptide vaccine. The TCR sequence derives from a man aged 30 to 39 with glioma. The CDR3 here is CAGGRRSRGPYEQYF. The CDR3 bases are TGTGCCGGGGGGAGGCGGTCTAGGGGCCCCTACGAGCAGTACTTC.